The present T cell receptor (beta chain) was sequenced within a study of blood T cell repertoires in COVID-19. Across the whole study: The United States, Italy and Spain were the sources of the acute and convalescent COVID-19 samples. PBMCs, B-cell-depleted T cells, or T cells provided the cDNA or gDNA that made up the material.

Methods used by the authors: Estimates of nucleated cell counts were drawn from the amplification of reference gene primers. Clones were read by immunoSEQ multiplex PCR, and TCRdb kept only the in-frame ones, dropping some. V, J and clone size are those of that table, while D and trimming were read from the DNA. The table shows 150,000 or so clones, with more than 70% occurring only once. CDR3 length: 15 residues. V lost 6 bases, J lost 3 bases, and 17 bases lay in between. Germline V gives CDR1 MDHEN, CDR2 SYDVKM. V gene TRBV28 combines with J gene TRBJ1-1, with a tentative D call TRBD1 (5 bases). The sequencing sample was made of peripheral blood. This clonotype was sampled from a human donor in a cohort sampled during active COVID-19. The CDR3 reads CASSPVGVGDTEAFF. CDR3 nucleotide sequence: TGTGCCAGCAGCCCAGTGGGTGTAGGGGACACTGAAGCTTTCTTT. Together with reference TRBV28 and TRBJ1-1, the CDR3 gives the full variable domain: DVKVTQSSRYLVKRTGEKVFLECVQDMDHENMFWYRQDPGLGLRLIYFSYDVKMKEKGDIPEGYSVSREKKERFSLILESASTNQTSMYLCASSPVGVGDTEAFFGQGTRLTVV.